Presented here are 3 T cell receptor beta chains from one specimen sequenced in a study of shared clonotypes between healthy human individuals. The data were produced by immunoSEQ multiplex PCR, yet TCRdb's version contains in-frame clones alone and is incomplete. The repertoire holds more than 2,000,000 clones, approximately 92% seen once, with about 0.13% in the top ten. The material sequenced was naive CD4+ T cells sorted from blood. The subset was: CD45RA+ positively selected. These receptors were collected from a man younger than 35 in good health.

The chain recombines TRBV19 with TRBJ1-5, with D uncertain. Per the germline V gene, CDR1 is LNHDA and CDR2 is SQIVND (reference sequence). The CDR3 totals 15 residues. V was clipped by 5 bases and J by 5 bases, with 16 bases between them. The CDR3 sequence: CASSRQGSGYQPQHF. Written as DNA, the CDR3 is TGTGCCAGTAGTCGGCAAGGTTCGGGATATCAGCCCCAGCATTTT.

The CDR3 bases are TGCGCCAGCAGCCCACAATGGGAGATAGCCGGGACAGGGGGCGCCGAGCAGTACTTC. This translates into CASSPQWEIAGTGGAEQYF. The chain uses TRBV4-3 and TRBJ2-7; the match to TRBD1 covers 12 bases. Germline V gives CDR1 LGHNA, CDR2 YSLEER. V lost 4 bases and J lost 6; bases outside the gene matches: 19. This CDR3 has 19 amino acids.

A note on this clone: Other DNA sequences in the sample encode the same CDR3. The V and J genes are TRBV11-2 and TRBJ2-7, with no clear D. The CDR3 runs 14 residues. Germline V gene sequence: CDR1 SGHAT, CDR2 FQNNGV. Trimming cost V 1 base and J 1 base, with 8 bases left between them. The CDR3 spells CASSLGTVSYEQYF. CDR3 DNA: TGTGCCAGCAGCTTAGGAACGGTTTCCTACGAGCAGTACTTC.